The 3 T cell receptor beta chains below come from one sample, sequenced in a study of cytomegalovirus exposure and HLA in healthy donors. A multiplex PCR was run with 60 Vbeta primers and 13 Jbeta primers. Only in-frame clones appear in the TCRdb table, and some are missing; sequencing was by immunoSEQ multiplex PCR. The table shows about 130,000 clones, with 74% occurring only once. Specimen: PBMCs. All receptors derive from a male donor in good health and CMV-seronegative.

This clone has a handful of counts. The V call is TRBV7-6, the J call TRBJ2-1, with 9 nucleotides matching TRBD2. The germline CDR1 and CDR2 sequences are SGHVS and FNYEAQ. The CDR3 totals 15 residues. V lost 5 bases, J lost 4 bases, and 6 bases stayed unmatched. The CDR3, as DNA: TGTGCCAGCAGCCCCGCTAGCGGGAAATACAATGAGCAGTTCTTC. Amino acid sequence: CASSPASGKYNEQFF.

The V gene is TRBV7-9, the J gene TRBJ2-2; D call uncertain. V was cut by 7 bases and J by 6 bases, with 15 bases left in between. The V gene's germline CDR1 is SEHNR and CDR2 FQNEAQ (reference sequence). The CDR3 runs 14 residues. The CDR3 protein is CASKLKKGAGELFF. CDR3 nucleotides: TGTGCCAGCAAGCTTAAGAAAGGAGCCGGGGAGCTGTTTTTT.

This clone was detected only once. The chain is built from TRBV2 and TRBJ1-5; TRBD1 matches at 7 bases. V lost 5 bases, J lost 2 bases, and 6 bases stayed unmatched. The length of the CDR3 is 15 residues. Germline V gene sequence: CDR1 SNHLY, CDR2 FYNNEI. The DNA of the CDR3 is TGTGCCAGCAGTAGTTGGACAGGACGCAATCAGCCCCAGCATTTT. It specifies CASSSWTGRNQPQHF.